This T cell receptor (beta chain) emerged from a study of blood T cell repertoires in COVID-19. Germline lookup yields CDR1 SGDLS and CDR2 YYNGEE. After removal of 7 bases from V and 5 bases from J, the junction contained 11 bases not matched to a gene. The CDR3 is 14 residues long. Sequenced by immunoSEQ multiplex PCR; TCRdb stores in-frame clones only, minus some. The sample includes 200,000 to 250,000 clones, 70% to 90% seen only once; the top ten take about 13%. The chain employs TRBV9 and TRBJ2-5; the match to TRBD2 covers 7 bases. Sequences were obtained from peripheral blood. This clonotype was sampled from a human donor in a cohort sampled during active COVID-19. The CDR3 region has the DNA TGTGCCAGCCAGCCACGGGAGGTGGCGGAGACCCAGTACTTC. Protein product: CASQPREVAETQYF.